This T cell receptor (beta chain) is from a study of cytomegalovirus exposure and HLA in healthy donors. For the study at large: Among 398 genotyped donors, about 80% fell in the Caucasian-associated ancestry cluster.

The PCR ran on 60 Vbeta and 13 Jbeta primers. The repertoire was sequenced with immunoSEQ multiplex PCR; TCRdb's copy has only in-frame clones and lacks some. The sample has about 260,000 clones; approximately 84% are singletons. This clone occurred a few times. As yet, its antigen is unknown. Germline CDR1 and CDR2: SGHRS and YFSETQ. CDR3 length: 15 amino acids. Trimming removed 2 bases at V and 1 base at J, with 13 bases between. Study-level results: Sequencing artifact likely explains a cluster of highly shared sequence variants.

The chain is built from TRBV5-1 and TRBJ2-7; possible D gene TRBD1, 5 bases. Input material: PBMCs. The receptor's source is a woman aged 40 to 49 in good health and CMV-seropositive. For the CDR3, the DNA is TGCGCCAGCAGCTTCCTGGCAGGGAAGTCCTACGAGCAGTACTTC. It is translated as CASSFLAGKSYEQYF.